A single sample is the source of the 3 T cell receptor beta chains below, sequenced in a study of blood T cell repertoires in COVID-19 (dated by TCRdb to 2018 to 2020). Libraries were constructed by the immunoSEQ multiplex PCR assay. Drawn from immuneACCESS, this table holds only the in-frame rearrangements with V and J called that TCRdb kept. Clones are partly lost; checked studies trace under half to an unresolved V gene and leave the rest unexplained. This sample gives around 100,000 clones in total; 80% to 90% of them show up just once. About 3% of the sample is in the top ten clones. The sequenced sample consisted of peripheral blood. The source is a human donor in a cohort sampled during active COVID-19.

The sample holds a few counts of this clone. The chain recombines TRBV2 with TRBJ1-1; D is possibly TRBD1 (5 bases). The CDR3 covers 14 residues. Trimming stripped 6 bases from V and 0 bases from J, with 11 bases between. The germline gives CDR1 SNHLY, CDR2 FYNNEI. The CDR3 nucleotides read TGTGCCAGCAGACCTCAGACAGTGAACACTGAAGCTTTCTTT. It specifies CASRPQTVNTEAFF.

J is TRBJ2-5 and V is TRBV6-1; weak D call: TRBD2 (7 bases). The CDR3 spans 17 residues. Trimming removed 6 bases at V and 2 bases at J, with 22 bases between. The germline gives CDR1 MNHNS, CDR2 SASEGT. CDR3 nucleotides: TGTGCCAGCAGCGAATCCCGGGGAGGGGGGGAGCAAGAGACCCAGTACTTC. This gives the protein CASSESRGGGEQETQYF.

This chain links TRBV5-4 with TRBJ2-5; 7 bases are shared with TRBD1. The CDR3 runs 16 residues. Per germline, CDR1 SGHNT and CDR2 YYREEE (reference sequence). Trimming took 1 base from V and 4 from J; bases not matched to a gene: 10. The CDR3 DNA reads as TGTGCCAGCAGCTTGTTATCGAAAGGGGGCGCAGAGACCCAGTACTTC. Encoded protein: CASSLLSKGGAETQYF.